This T cell receptor beta chain appears in the sequencing data of a study of shared clonotypes between healthy human individuals. Turning to the study itself: The donors, two women and a few men, were aged 18 to 49.

The CDR3 contains 15 residues. From germline, CDR1 is WNHNN and CDR2 SYGVQD (reference sequence). V dropped 0 bases and J dropped 2; count of bases not matched to a gene: 4. Sequenced by immunoSEQ multiplex PCR; TCRdb stores in-frame clones only, minus some. The table lists under 650,000 clones, almost 97% of them singletons. This clone was seen only a few times. Its antigen is still unknown. Each of the donors was a healthy adult who was HIV-negative and had not had a recent acute infection or vaccination. Findings and limits, study-wide: Only blood samples were collected, and tissue repertoires likely differ.

The receptor was derived from a woman aged 30 to 39 in good health. The chain uses TRBV10-1 and TRBJ2-7; TRBD2 matches at 7 bases. Sequencing was done on a sample of naive CD4+ T cells sorted from blood. Subset denoted: CD45RA+ positively selected. This chain's CDR3 is CASSESAGVPYEQYF. In nucleotides, the CDR3 is TGCGCCAGCAGTGAGTCGGCGGGAGTTCCCTACGAGCAGTACTTC.